This T cell receptor (beta chain) was captured by sequencing in a study of technical replicates of blood from a few donors. Data came from immunoSEQ multiplex PCR; TCRdb stores just in-frame clones and leaves some out. The sample has approximately 52,000 clones, about 90% seen once; the top ten hold roughly 3.9%. Input material: PBMCs. This sequence originates from a human donor in good health. Some clones in this sample may be carry-over from other donors' samples.

The CDR3 spells CASSLAPTSTDTQYF. CDR3 DNA sequence: TGTGCCAGCAGCTTAGCCCCTACTAGCACAGATACGCAGTATTTT. This chain links TRBV7-2 with TRBJ2-3; unclear D gene. Trimming shortened V by 0 bases and J by 0 bases, and 7 bases separated the two germline ends. The CDR3 is made up of 15 amino acids. Germline CDR1 and CDR2: SGHTA and FQGNSA. Full variable domain (missing parts from reference TRBV7-2 and TRBJ2-3): GAGVSQSPSNKVTEKGKDVELRCDPISGHTALYWYRQSLGQGLEFLIYFQGNSAPDKSGLPSDRFSAERTGGSVSTLTIQRTQQEDSAVYLCASSLAPTSTDTQYFGPGTRLTVL.